This TCR beta chain comes out of a study of T-cell reconstitution after alpha-beta-depleted transplantation in children. A library of TCRbeta sequences, prepared with unique molecular identifiers, was generated. TCRdb processed the PCR reads anew with MiXCR; each CDR3 protein has one entry. The repertoire holds about 610,000 distinct CDR3 sequences, with roughly a tenth as singletons. This clonotype appeared many times. The CDR3 totals 15 residues. The V end was cut by 3 bases, the J end by 8 bases, with 17 bases between. Per germline, CDR1 MNHEY and CDR2 SMNVEV (reference sequence). The TCR sequence derives from a human donor who donated a stem cell graft to a child with acute myeloid leukemia. The chain combines TRBV27 with TRBJ1-5; TRBD1 is a possible D gene (5 bases). This sample comprised PBMCs from the stem cell graft donor, obtained from the stem cell graft. This CDR3 reads CASSLERGRLEPQHF. The CDR3, as DNA: TGTGCCAGCAGTTTGGAACGGGGCCGGTTGGAGCCCCAGCATTTT.